The source of this T cell receptor (beta chain) is a study of cytomegalovirus exposure and HLA in healthy donors. Across the whole study: Caucasian-associated ancestry cluster membership applied to over 80% of around 400 genotyped donors.

The V gene's germline CDR1 is MDHEN and CDR2 SYDVKM. V was clipped by 6 bases and J by 9 bases, with 21 bases between them. The CDR3 runs to 15 residues. With 60 Vbeta and 13 Jbeta primers, the PCR was carried out. Some clones are missing from TCRdb's copy, which holds only in-frame ones; the method was immunoSEQ multiplex PCR. Among about 76,000 clones listed, 65% to 85% were seen once. At the time of sampling, donors were nominally healthy, though unrecorded immune exposures were likely. The material sequenced was PBMCs. The chain recombines TRBV28 with TRBJ2-1; perhaps TRBD1 as D (5 bases). The source is a man in his 60s in good health and CMV-seropositive. The CDR3 DNA reads as TGTGCCAGCAGCCCAGGGAACGAGGATAGGTCTGAGCAGTTCTTC. Amino acids: CASSPGNEDRSEQFF.